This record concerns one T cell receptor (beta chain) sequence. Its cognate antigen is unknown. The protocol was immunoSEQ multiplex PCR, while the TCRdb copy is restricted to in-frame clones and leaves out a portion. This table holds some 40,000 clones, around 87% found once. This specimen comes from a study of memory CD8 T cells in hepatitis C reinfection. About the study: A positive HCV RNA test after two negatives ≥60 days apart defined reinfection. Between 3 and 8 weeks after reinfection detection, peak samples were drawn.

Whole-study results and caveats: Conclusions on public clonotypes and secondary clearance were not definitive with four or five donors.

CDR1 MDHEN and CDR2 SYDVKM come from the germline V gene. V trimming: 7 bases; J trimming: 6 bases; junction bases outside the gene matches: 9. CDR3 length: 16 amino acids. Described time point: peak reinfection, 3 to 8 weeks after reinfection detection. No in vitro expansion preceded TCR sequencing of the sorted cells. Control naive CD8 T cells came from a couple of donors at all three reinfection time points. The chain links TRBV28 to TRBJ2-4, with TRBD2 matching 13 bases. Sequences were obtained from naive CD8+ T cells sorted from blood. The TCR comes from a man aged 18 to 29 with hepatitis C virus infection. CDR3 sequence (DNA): TGTGCCAGCACGGACACCGGGACTAGCGGGGTAAACATTCAGTACTTC. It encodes CASTDTGTSGVNIQYF.